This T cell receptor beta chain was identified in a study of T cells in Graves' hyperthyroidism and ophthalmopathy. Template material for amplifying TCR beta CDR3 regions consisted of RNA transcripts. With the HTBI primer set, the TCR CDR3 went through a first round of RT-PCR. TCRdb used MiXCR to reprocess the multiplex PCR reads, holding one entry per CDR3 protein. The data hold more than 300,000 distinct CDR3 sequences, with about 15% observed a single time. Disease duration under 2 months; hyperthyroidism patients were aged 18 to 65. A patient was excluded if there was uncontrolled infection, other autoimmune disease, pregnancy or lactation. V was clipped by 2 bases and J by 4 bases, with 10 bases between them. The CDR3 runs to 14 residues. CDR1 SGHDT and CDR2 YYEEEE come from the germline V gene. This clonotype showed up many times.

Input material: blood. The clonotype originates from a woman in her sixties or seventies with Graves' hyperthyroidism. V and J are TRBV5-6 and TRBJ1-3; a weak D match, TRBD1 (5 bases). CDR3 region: CASSFGTYGNTIYF. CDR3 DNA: TGTGCCAGCAGCTTCGGGACGTACGGAAACACCATATATTTT.